This section outlines one TCR beta chain sequence together with its context. The antigen remains unidentified. This specimen belongs to a study of blood T cells in healthy people across ages. Study results and limitations: A roughly linear fall in TCR beta diversity per million T cells was seen with increasing age.

Aged roughly 6 to 90, donors were systemically healthy Caucasians from Russia. Each donor supplied around 10 milliliters of peripheral blood. Next came a second PCR, run for roughly 7 to 12 cycles, which used a sample-barcoded 5' primer along with a J-beta primer mix. Tags on each cDNA molecule came from a template-switch adaptor with 12 random nucleotides. One entry per CDR3 protein results from TCRdb running MiXCR on the 5' RACE reads. This repertoire shows 1.8 million or so distinct CDR3 sequences, roughly two fifths found once; its top ten account for 20% to 25%. Germline V gene lookup returns CDR1 LGHNA and CDR2 YNFKEQ. Trimming stripped 4 bases from V and 8 bases from J, with 12 bases between. The length of the CDR3 is 13 residues.

The source material was blood. The rearrangement joins TRBV4-2 to TRBJ2-1; D is undetermined. This receptor was identified in a human donor in good health. CDR3 residues: CASSRQPRDEQFF. In nucleotides, the CDR3 is TGTGCCAGCAGCCGGCAGCCTCGGGATGAGCAGTTCTTC.